Below, one T cell receptor beta chain is given with its context. The antigen is unknown. Given a much more abundant clone one base away, this may be a read error. The data were obtained in a study of T cell repertoires in cytomegalovirus infection. Overall study context: Public TCR beta signature analysis indicated the presence of both CMV infection and matching HLA type. Study-wide points: HLA-C-restricted CMV clonotypes gave the most frequent clonotype in two of eight donors.

TCRdb reprocessed the reads with MiXCR, giving one entry per CDR3 protein. The sample has 680,000 or so distinct CDR3 sequences, roughly 36% seen once. The CDR3 has 15 amino acids. Germline assignment: CDR1 SGHTA and CDR2 FQGNSA. The sequencing input was PBMCs. The chain couples TRBV7-2 to TRBJ2-2; 7 bases are a match to TRBD1. The TCR originated in a human donor in good health (CMV status not recorded). Some clones in this sample may be carry-over from other donors' samples. DNA for the CDR3: TGTGACAGCAGCCTGACAGGGAAGAACACCGGGGAGCTGTTTTTT. Encoded protein: CDSSLTGKNTGELFF.